What follows describes a single T cell receptor (beta chain). The antigen remains undetermined. The data are from a study of T cell repertoires in aging, cancer and after chemotherapy. For the study at large: Over several months to years, re-sampled healthy donor repertoires clearly shared clones.

Study results and caveats: Compared with age-matched healthy donors, untreated hematological or solid cancer patients showed higher blood TCR clonality.

TRB rearrangements spanning V, D and J were amplified using mixed TRB-A/B primers. TCRdb ran MiXCR on the multiplex PCR reads and lists one entry per CDR3 protein. In the table there are 3,300 or so distinct CDR3 sequences, under 50% of which are singletons. TCR beta rearrangements were amplified from peripheral blood genomic DNA. Germline CDR1 is KGHSH and CDR2 is LQKENI. This CDR3 is 13 amino acids long. Between the trimmed V and J ends, which lost 8 bases and 5 bases, there was a span of 15 bases. This TCR derives from a human donor in good health. The chain recombines TRBV18 with TRBJ2-5; no definite D call. Sequenced sample: blood. CDR3 loop: CASPPADAETQYF. The DNA of the CDR3 is TGTGCCAGCCCCCCCGCGGATGCGGAGACCCAGTACTTC.